Listed here are 11 T cell receptor beta chains from one sample, sequenced in a study of OX40 agonist ivuxolimab in advanced cancers. Measured with immunoSEQ multiplex PCR; TCRdb has only the in-frame clones, and not every one. The top ten clones hold under 0.65% of a sample with tens of thousands of clones, about 87% of them seen once. The specimen comprised CD4+ or CD8+ T cells sorted from blood, sampled in a trial of the OX40 agonist ivuxolimab. The source of these receptors is an adult with an advanced solid tumor such as melanoma, head and neck, liver or kidney cancer.

The chain links TRBV5-4 to TRBJ1-1; tentative D call: TRBD1 (6 bases). The CDR3 loop spans 15 amino acids. The V end lost 4 bases, the J end lost 1 base, and 14 bases lay between the germline ends. The germline gives CDR1 SGHNT, CDR2 YYREEE (reference sequence). CDR3 coding DNA: TGTGCCAGCAGCCTTCCACAGGGACCGAACACTGAAGCTTTCTTT. Its protein is CASSLPQGPNTEAFF.

This rearrangement joins TRBV18 to TRBJ2-2; TRBD1 matches at 8 bases. CDR1 KGHSH and CDR2 LQKENI come from the germline V gene. Germline trimming cut 4 bases from V and 2 bases from J; bases unmatched to any gene: 6. The CDR3 covers 16 residues. CDR3 sequence reads: CASSLDRVSNTGELFF. The CDR3 region has the DNA TGTGCCAGCTCACTGGACAGGGTTTCAAACACCGGGGAGCTGTTTTTT.

The V gene is TRBV18, the J gene TRBJ1-4; D is ambiguous. This CDR3 is built from 16 residues. V was shortened by 2 bases and J by 4 bases, with 14 bases between the two germline ends. Germline V lookup: CDR1 KGHSH, CDR2 LQKENI. This CDR3 is CASSPSASPVNEKLFF. The DNA of the CDR3 is TGTGCCAGCTCACCATCTGCCAGCCCAGTTAATGAAAAACTGTTTTTT. Complete variable domain (other parts from reference TRBV18 and TRBJ1-4): NAGVMQNPRHLVRRRGQEARLRCSPMKGHSHVYWYRQLPEEGLKFMVYLQKENIIDESGMPKERFSAEFPKEGPSILRIQQVVRGDSAAYFCASSPSASPVNEKLFFGSGTQLSVL.

The chain carries TRBV9 and TRBJ2-5, with TRBD2 matching over 13 bases. The CDR3 is 19 residues long. Germline trimming cut 2 bases from V and 5 bases from J; bases unmatched to any gene: 15. Per germline, CDR1 SGDLS and CDR2 YYNGEE. DNA of the CDR3: TGTGCCAGCAGCGTTTCACCGGGACTAGCGGGACGTCGTTTTGAGACCCAGTACTTC. It encodes CASSVSPGLAGRRFETQYF.

The rearrangement uses TRBV5-1 and TRBJ2-5, with D maybe TRBD2 (6 bases). This CDR3 is built from 15 residues. The V gene lost 1 base and the J gene lost 4 bases, with 14 bases spanning the gap. Germline V gene lookup returns CDR1 SGHRS and CDR2 YFSETQ. CDR3 sequence reads: CASSLQDGTGETQYF. CDR3 sequence (DNA): TGCGCCAGCAGCTTGCAGGACGGGACTGGAGAGACCCAGTACTTC.

V gene TRBV7-3 combines with J gene TRBJ2-5, with TRBD2 matching over 9 bases. The CDR3 length is 13 residues. CDR1 and CDR2 from the germline V gene are SGHTA and FQGTGA. V trimming: 5 bases; J trimming: 3 bases; junction bases outside the gene matches: 1. The CDR3 region has the DNA TGTGCCAGCAGCCCTAGCGGGAAAGAGACCCAGTACTTC. As protein: CASSPSGKETQYF.

This rearrangement joins TRBV14 to TRBJ1-1, with D uncertain. CDR3 size: 14 residues. CDR1 SGHDN and CDR2 FVKESK come from the germline V gene. With 1 base removed from V and 6 bases from J, the gap between germline ends came to 12 bases. The CDR3 here is CASSQALAVAEAFF. The CDR3, as DNA: TGTGCCAGCAGCCAAGCCCTGGCGGTCGCTGAAGCTTTCTTT. The variable domain in full, with the rest retrieved from reference TRBV14 and TRBJ1-1, is EAGVTQFPSHSVIEKGQTVTLRCDPISGHDNLYWYRRVMGKEIKFLLHFVKESKQDESGMPNNRFLAERTGGTYSTLKVQPAELEDSGVYFCASSQALAVAEAFFGQGTRLTVV.

CDR3 nucleotides: TGTGCCATCAGTGCGGGTTTGCAGAACACCGGGGAGCTGTTTTTT. This codes for CAISAGLQNTGELFF. The rearrangement uses TRBV10-3 and TRBJ2-2; D unresolved. Trimming pared 4 bases from V and 1 base from J, leaving 10 bases between. CDR3 length: 15 amino acids. Germline assignment: CDR1 ENHRY and CDR2 SYGVKD.

The chain is built from TRBV11-1 and TRBJ2-7; 9 bases match TRBD1. The CDR3 consists of 16 residues. V dropped 3 bases and J dropped 1; count of bases not matched to a gene: 7. Looked up from germline, CDR1 is SGHAT and CDR2 is FQDESV (reference sequence). Here the CDR3 DNA reads TGTGCCAGCAGCTTGGACAGGGGCCCCTGGTCCTACGAGCAGTACTTC. Translating gives CASSLDRGPWSYEQYF.

The rearrangement joins TRBV2 to TRBJ1-5; 7 bases map to TRBD1. This CDR3 is built from 14 residues. V shed 5 bases, J shed 3 bases, and the junction held 4 bases outside the gene matches. From germline, CDR1 is SNHLY and CDR2 FYNNEI. CDR3 amino acids: CASSPGTDNQPQHF. In nucleotides, the CDR3 is TGTGCCAGCAGTCCTGGGACAGACAATCAGCCCCAGCATTTT. Full variable domain (rest looked up from reference TRBV2 and TRBJ1-5): EPEVTQTPSHQVTQMGQEVILRCVPISNHLYFYWYRQILGQKVEFLVSFYNNEISEKSEIFDDQFSVERPDGSNFTLKIRSTKLEDSAMYFCASSPGTDNQPQHFGDGTRLSIL.

In this sample, this clone turned up a few times. The V and J genes are TRBV30 and TRBJ1-4; no clear D gene. The V gene lost 3 bases and the J gene lost 5 bases, with 7 bases spanning the gap. Germline V gene data show CDR1 as GTSNPN and CDR2 as SVGIG (reference sequence). This CDR3 comprises 12 residues. CDR3: CAWSPLNEKLFF. DNA for the CDR3: TGTGCCTGGAGCCCTTTGAATGAAAAACTGTTTTTT.